These 23 T cell receptor beta chains came from one sample sequenced in a study of T cell clonotyping in hematopoietic cell transplantation. The table came from immunoSEQ multiplex PCR; TCRdb's copy has only in-frame clones and leaves some out. Here the sample spans 15,000 to 20,000 clones, roughly 80% being singletons. The time point is: recipient sample about 28 days before transplant, after cytoreduction. The sample in question was peripheral blood mononuclear cells, obtained before stem cell transplant. These receptors were obtained from a man between 60 and 70 years old with acute myeloid leukemia. Some clones in this sample may be carry-over from other donors' samples.

The chain recombines TRBV29-1 with TRBJ2-3; tentatively, D is TRBD1 (5 bases). CDR1 and CDR2 (germline): SQVTM, ANQGSEA. Deletions cut 8 bases from V and 5 bases from J, with 20 bases between. The CDR3 extends over 14 amino acids. The CDR3 sequence is CSLPRQGAEDTQYF. The DNA of the CDR3 is TGCAGCCTGCCGCGGCAGGGCGCCGAAGATACGCAGTATTTT.

Worth noting for this clone: Relative to the germline gene, one junction end is altered; a read error may explain this. The J gene is TRBJ2-2, the V gene TRBV2; maybe TRBD2 (6 bases). Germline lookup yields CDR1 SNHLY and CDR2 FYNNEI. There are 16 residues in the CDR3. The CDR3 DNA sequence: TGTGCCAGCACTGAACCGGGACTCCTGAACACCGGGGAGCTGTTTTTT. Protein sequence: CASTEPGLLNTGELFF.

This clone was counted once. This rearrangement joins TRBV10-3 to TRBJ2-7; 9 bases line up with TRBD1. This CDR3 has 13 amino acids. Trimming at V came to 5 bases and at J to 3 bases, leaving 2 bases not matched to a gene. Germline-derived CDR1 and CDR2 are ENHRY and SYGVKD. The DNA for the CDR3 is TGTGCCATCAGTCCGGGACAGGGCTACGAGCAGTACTTC. Encoded protein: CAISPGQGYEQYF.

V and J are TRBV30 and TRBJ1-6, with 7 bases that match TRBD1. The CDR3 has 15 residues. The junction had 7 bases not matched to a gene; V was cut back by 3 bases and J by 5 bases. CDR1 and CDR2 from the germline V gene are GTSNPN and SVGIG (reference sequence). The CDR3 nucleotides read TGTGCCTGGAGGGGGGGACAGTTGAATAATTCACCCCTCCACTTT. It codes for CAWRGGQLNNSPLHF. The whole variable domain, filled in from reference TRBV30 and TRBJ1-6, reads SQTIHQWPATLVQPVGSPLSLECTVEGTSNPNLYWYRQAAGRGLQLLFYSVGIGQISSEVPQNLSASRPQDRQFILSSKKLLLSDSGFYLCAWRGGQLNNSPLHFGNGTRLTVT.

The chain joins TRBV6-6 to TRBJ1-6; 8 bases are shared with TRBD1. This CDR3 has 15 residues. Trimming removed 2 bases from V and 10 bases from J; junction bases left unmatched: 7. Looked up from germline, CDR1 is MNHNY and CDR2 is SVGAGI (reference sequence). This chain's CDR3 is CASSYPGQGGSPLHF. The CDR3 bases are TGTGCCAGCAGTTACCCCGGACAGGGCGGGTCACCCCTCCACTTT.

The chain uses TRBV6-5 and TRBJ2-3, with D possibly matching TRBD2 (6 bases). The CDR3 loop spans 13 amino acids. The germline V gene has CDR1 MNHEY and CDR2 SVGAGI. Trimming took off 6 bases at V and 6 bases at J, with 13 bases between the two ends. The CDR3 sequence: CASRKIAEDTQYF. The CDR3 DNA reads TGTGCCAGCAGGAAGATAGCGGAGGATACGCAGTATTTT.

This sequence joins TRBV6-5 and TRBJ1-2, with D perhaps TRBD1 (6 bases). This CDR3 has 13 residues. Germline CDR1 reads MNHEY; CDR2 reads SVGAGI. Trimming cost V 0 bases and J 8 bases, with 10 bases left between them. CDR3 sequence (DNA): TGTGCCAGCAGTTACTCGAACGGGGGCGGCTACACCTTC. It encodes CASSYSNGGGYTF.

The chain combines TRBV7-2 with TRBJ1-2, with D perhaps TRBD1 (5 bases). V lost 1 base and J 0 bases, leaving 12 bases between the germline ends. Germline CDR1 SGHTA, CDR2 FQGNSA. This CDR3 has 16 amino acids. CDR3 protein: CASSLDLVRANYGYTF. The CDR3 DNA sequence: TGTGCCAGCAGCTTAGATTTGGTCAGGGCTAACTATGGCTACACCTTC.

V is TRBV2 and J is TRBJ2-2; weak D call: TRBD1 (5 bases). From germline, CDR1 is SNHLY and CDR2 FYNNEI. V was cut by 3 bases and J by 4 bases, with 9 bases left in between. This CDR3 comprises 14 residues. The CDR3 is CASSDQGSTGELFF. The CDR3 nucleotides are TGTGCCAGCAGTGATCAGGGTAGCACCGGGGAGCTGTTTTTT.

This chain links TRBV30 with TRBJ1-1; weak D call: TRBD1 (6 bases). The V gene lost 0 bases and the J gene lost 2 bases, with 13 bases spanning the gap. CDR3 length: 15 residues. Germline V gene data show CDR1 as GTSNPN and CDR2 as SVGIG (reference sequence). The CDR3 nucleotides read TGTGCCTGGAGTGTACAGCAGGGGCCCAACACTGAAGCTTTCTTT. It translates to CAWSVQQGPNTEAFF.

Here the CDR3 DNA reads TGTGCCAGTAAAGACTACAGGGGAAGCTCCTATAATTCACCCCTCCACTTT. Its translation is CASKDYRGSSYNSPLHF. The V gene is TRBV19, the J gene TRBJ1-6; 7 nucleotides agree with TRBD1. The CDR3 runs 17 residues. The V gene end was trimmed by 7 bases and the J gene end by 0 bases; junction bases not matched to a gene: 9. Per the germline V gene, CDR1 is LNHDA and CDR2 is SQIVND (reference sequence).

The chain links TRBV7-2 to TRBJ2-1, with TRBD1 matching over 9 bases. The length of the CDR3 is 14 residues. V was clipped by 4 bases and J by 5 bases; unmatched bases: 3. Per germline, CDR1 SGHTA and CDR2 FQGNSA. CDR3 nucleotide sequence: TGTGCCAGCAGCTCCCGGACAGGGGACAATGAGCAGTTCTTC. Translating it yields CASSSRTGDNEQFF.

This chain uses TRBV9 with TRBJ2-3; a weak D match, TRBD2 (6 bases). CDR1 SGDLS and CDR2 YYNGEE come from the germline V gene. The V gene lost 0 bases and the J gene lost 6 bases, with 14 bases spanning the gap. This CDR3 has 15 amino acids. In DNA form, the CDR3 reads TGTGCCAGCAGCGTAGAAGGCGGGGCCAGGGATACGCAGTATTTT. Protein: CASSVEGGARDTQYF.

V is TRBV19 and J is TRBJ1-2; D is uncertain. V was clipped by 3 bases and J by 5 bases, with 10 bases between them. CDR3 length: 13 residues. The V gene's germline CDR1 is LNHDA and CDR2 SQIVND (reference sequence). This chain's CDR3 is CASSIPPRYGYTF. In nucleotides, the CDR3 is TGTGCCAGTAGTATCCCACCGAGATATGGCTACACCTTC. The full variable domain, rest sourced from reference TRBV19 and TRBJ1-2, is DGGITQSPKYLFRKEGQNVTLSCEQNLNHDAMYWYRQDPGQGLRLIYYSQIVNDFQKGDIAEGYSVSREKKESFPLTVTSAQKNPTAFYLCASSIPPRYGYTFGSGTRLTVV.

This chain links TRBV4-3 with TRBJ2-7; weak D call: TRBD1 (5 bases). Trimming shortened V by 5 bases and J by 5 bases, and 13 bases separated the two germline ends. The CDR3 loop spans 13 amino acids. From germline, CDR1 is LGHNA and CDR2 YSLEER. CDR3 DNA: TGCGCCAGCAGCAAACGCAGGGCCCACGAGCAGTACTTC. This codes for CASSKRRAHEQYF.

This clone occurred once. This chain joins TRBV7-3 and TRBJ2-2; D not resolved. The CDR3 has 15 residues. Trimming took off 3 bases at V and 0 bases at J, with 8 bases between the two ends. Germline values: CDR1 SGHTA, CDR2 FQGTGA. CDR3: CASSFGVANTGELFF. DNA for the CDR3: TGTGCCAGCAGCTTTGGGGTTGCGAACACCGGGGAGCTGTTTTTT.

The genes are TRBV7-2 and TRBJ2-1; maybe TRBD1 (6 bases). Germline CDR1 and CDR2: SGHTA and FQGNSA. V lost 2 bases and J lost 12, with 11 bases in between. This CDR3 region has 12 residues. The CDR3 coding sequence is TGTGCCAGCAGCTTACAAGAGGGGGTGCAGTTCTTC. Amino acid sequence: CASSLQEGVQFF.

V gene TRBV6-1 combines with J gene TRBJ1-5, with a possible D match to TRBD1 (5 bases). V dropped 3 bases and J dropped 7 bases, with 13 bases sitting between them. Germline V gene sequence: CDR1 MNHNS, CDR2 SASEGT. The CDR3 loop spans 14 amino acids. This CDR3 reads CASSDGGEGQPQHF. For the CDR3, the DNA is TGTGCCAGCAGTGATGGTGGGGAGGGGCAGCCCCAGCATTTT.

The rearrangement links TRBV28 to TRBJ2-5; unclear D gene. Germline CDR1 reads MDHEN; CDR2 reads SYDVKM. The V gene lost 7 bases and the J gene lost 5 bases, with 14 bases spanning the gap. This CDR3 comprises 13 residues. CDR3 DNA sequence: TGTGCCAGCACCCTCAGTTGGGGTGAGACCCAGTACTTC. Translating gives CASTLSWGETQYF.

The rearrangement uses TRBV11-2 and TRBJ1-3, with D possibly TRBD1 on 5 matching bases. V gave up 5 bases and J gave up 1 base, with 18 bases separating them. Germline CDR1 reads SGHAT; CDR2 reads FQNNGV. This CDR3 region has 17 residues. CDR3 in DNA: TGTGCCAGCAGCACGGGACCGAGTCAATTATCTGGAAACACCATATATTTT. Translation: CASSTGPSQLSGNTIYF.

This chain joins TRBV27 and TRBJ2-1, with 10 nucleotides matching TRBD2. Per germline, CDR1 MNHEY and CDR2 SMNVEV (reference sequence). This CDR3 region has 16 residues. The V segment lost 2 bases and the J segment 5 bases; nucleotides outside the gene matches: 6. The CDR3 DNA sequence: TGTGCCAGCAGTTTAGGCCTAGCGGGGGTACACAATGAGCAGTTCTTC. The encoded protein is CASSLGLAGVHNEQFF.

This clone showed up just a few times. The rearrangement uses TRBV6-6 and TRBJ1-5; no definite D call. The CDR3 extends over 12 amino acids. Germline CDR1 reads MNHNY; CDR2 reads SVGAGI (reference sequence). V dropped 7 bases and J dropped 5 bases, with 9 bases sitting between them. The CDR3 DNA reads TGTGCCAGCACCTACTCGGATCAGCCCCAGCATTTT. Encoded protein: CASTYSDQPQHF.

The gene calls are TRBV29-1 and TRBJ1-2, with TRBD1 matching 9 bases. The germline V gene encodes CDR1 SQVTM and CDR2 ANQGSEA. The CDR3 has 14 residues. J gave up 4 bases and V 0 bases, and 3 bases lay outside the gene matches. CDR3 protein: CSVEDQDRGYGYTF. In DNA, the CDR3 is TGCAGCGTTGAAGATCAGGACAGGGGCTATGGCTACACCTTC.